This T cell receptor (beta chain) appears in the sequencing data of a study of cytomegalovirus exposure and HLA in healthy donors. Study-level results: Most observed TCR sequences were rare, whereas some public TCRs were detected in many donors.

60 Vbeta and 13 Jbeta primers were used in PCR. The data were produced by immunoSEQ multiplex PCR, yet TCRdb's version contains in-frame clones alone and is incomplete. The sample yields about 140,000 clones, around 80% seen once. The CDR3 covers 17 residues. The J segment lost 0 bases and the V segment lost 5 bases, leaving 9 bases of the junction unmatched. Germline V gene lookup returns CDR1 MNHEY and CDR2 SMNVEV (reference sequence). A note on this clone: The antigen is undetermined.

V and J are TRBV27 and TRBJ1-4; 7 nucleotides agree with TRBD1. This clonotype was sampled from a man aged 25 to 40 in good health. Material for sequencing was PBMCs. CDR3 sequence (DNA): TGTGCCAGCAGTCCCCGGGACAGAACCCCAACTAATGAAAAACTGTTTTTT. Translated: CASSPRDRTPTNEKLFF.